This record covers a single TCR beta chain. The sample is drawn from a study of shared clonotypes between healthy human individuals. Method: immunoSEQ multiplex PCR; TCRdb's copy keeps in-frame clones and lacks some. The sample yields 400,000 to 600,000 clones, roughly 77% seen once. Between the trimmed V and J ends, which lost 0 bases and 5 bases, there was a span of 10 bases. Per the germline V gene, CDR1 is SGHVS and CDR2 is FQNEAQ. The CDR3 consists of 14 residues. Free of recent acute infections or vaccinations, the donors were healthy HIV-negative adults. The gene calls are TRBV7-8 and TRBJ1-1; D is unresolved. The sample consisted of PBMCs. This receptor was obtained from a middle-aged woman in good health. Some clones in this sample may be carry-over from other donors' samples. The CDR3 nucleotides are TGTGCCAGCAGCTTAGCGAGTGTGGGGACTGAAGCTTTCTTT. This translates into CASSLASVGTEAFF.